The 5 T cell receptor beta chains given below trace back to one sample, sequenced in a study of T cells in Graves' hyperthyroidism and ophthalmopathy. The source material, RNA transcripts, was used to amplify TCR beta CDR3 regions. With the HTBI primer set, the TCR CDR3 went through a first round of RT-PCR. TCRdb reprocessed the multiplex PCR reads with MiXCR, giving one entry per CDR3 protein. This sample has around 800,000 distinct CDR3 sequences, with about two fifths found just once. Sample: blood. These receptors were obtained from a man between 18 and 35 years old with Graves' hyperthyroidism.

This clonotype was observed a handful of times. V gene TRBV7-9 combines with J gene TRBJ2-7, with TRBD1 as a possible D gene (6 bases). There are 16 residues in the CDR3. Deletions cut 4 bases from V and 4 bases from J, with 20 bases between. In germline, CDR1 is SEHNR, CDR2 FQNEAQ (reference sequence). As DNA, the CDR3 is TGTGCCAGCAGCTCGGGCCCCGGGACAAAGGCGTACGAGCAGTACTTC. Protein sequence: CASSSGPGTKAYEQYF.

This clonotype was seen a few times. The CDR3 sequence: CASSKTSGSPETQYF. For the CDR3, the DNA is TGTGCCAGCAGCAAGACTAGCGGGAGCCCGGAGACCCAGTACTTC. The V and J genes are TRBV7-2 and TRBJ2-5; the match to TRBD2 covers 12 bases. Germline V gene sequence: CDR1 SGHTA, CDR2 FQGNSA. The CDR3 runs 15 residues. V lost 5 bases, J lost 5 bases, and 6 bases stayed unmatched.

Only a few counts were recorded for this clonotype. J is TRBJ1-1 and V is TRBV7-9; a weak D match, TRBD1 (6 bases). This CDR3 is 14 amino acids long. V lost 8 bases and J 0 bases, leaving 13 bases between the germline ends. Germline V gene lookup returns CDR1 SEHNR and CDR2 FQNEAQ (reference sequence). In nucleotides, the CDR3 is TGTGCCAGCCACGAGGGGGGTTTGAACACTGAAGCTTTCTTT. This sequence encodes CASHEGGLNTEAFF.

In this sample, this clonotype turned up a few times. The chain has TRBV5-6 and TRBJ1-6, with TRBD1 identical over 7 bases. The CDR3 is 12 residues long. Losses at the gene ends were 4 bases for V and 13 bases for J; bases not matched to a gene: 5. Germline V gene lookup returns CDR1 SGHDT and CDR2 YYEEEE. The chain's CDR3 is CASSIEQGPLHF. Here the CDR3 DNA reads TGTGCCAGCAGCATAGAACAGGGGCCCCTCCACTTT.

The genes are TRBV29-1 and TRBJ2-6, with D possibly being TRBD2 (6 bases). This CDR3 is 13 amino acids long. Germline CDR1 and CDR2: SQVTM and ANQGSEA. CDR3 amino acids: CREGRSGANVLTF. The CDR3 region has the DNA TGCAGGGAGGGGAGGTCGGGGGCCAACGTCCTGACTTTC.